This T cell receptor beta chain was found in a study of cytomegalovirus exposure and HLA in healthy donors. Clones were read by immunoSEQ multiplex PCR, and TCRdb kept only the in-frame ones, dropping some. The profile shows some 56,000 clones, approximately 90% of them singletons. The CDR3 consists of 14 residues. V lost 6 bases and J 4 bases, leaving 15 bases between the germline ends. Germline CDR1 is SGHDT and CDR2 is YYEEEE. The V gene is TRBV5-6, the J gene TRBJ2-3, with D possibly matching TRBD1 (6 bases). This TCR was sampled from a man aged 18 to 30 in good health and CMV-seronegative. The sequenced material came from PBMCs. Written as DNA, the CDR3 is TGTGCCAGCAACGCACAGGGAAAGTCAGATACGCAGTATTTT. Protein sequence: CASNAQGKSDTQYF.